Following are 12 T cell receptor beta chains from one sample sequenced in a study of ipilimumab plus nivolumab after autologous stem cell transplantation. Assay used: immunoSEQ multiplex PCR; TCRdb lists only in-frame clones, some missing. The sample has fewer than 95,000 clones; 75% to 85% are singletons. The sequencing here drew on PBMCs, taken in a trial of ipilimumab plus nivolumab as post-transplant consolidation. Receptors originate from a male donor with diffuse large B-cell lymphoma.

This chain links TRBV19 with TRBJ2-4; weak D call: TRBD1 (6 bases). With 5 bases removed from V and 0 bases from J, the gap between germline ends came to 17 bases. The CDR3 is 17 amino acids. Germline-derived CDR1 and CDR2 are LNHDA and SQIVND (reference sequence). The CDR3 here is CASSPGDKRIAKNIQYF. CDR3 DNA: TGTGCCAGTAGTCCAGGGGACAAACGAATAGCCAAAAACATTCAGTACTTC.

The count of this clone is one. The genes are TRBV4-3 and TRBJ1-2, with D hard to call. Germline CDR1 is LGHNA and CDR2 is YSLEER. V was shortened by 2 bases and J by 0 bases, with 16 bases between the two germline ends. The CDR3 sequence is 17 residues long. This chain's CDR3 is CASSQTYLEVSNYGYTF. The CDR3 DNA follows: TGCGCCAGCAGCCAAACGTACCTCGAGGTTTCTAACTATGGCTACACCTTC.

The chain links TRBV25-1 to TRBJ1-2; TRBD1 aligns across 7 bases. The CDR3 has 17 amino acids. V lost 1 base and J lost 6; bases outside the gene matches: 14. CDR1 is MGHDK, CDR2 SYGVNS, per germline. The CDR3 DNA is TGTGCCAGCAGTGAATGGGTATTTGGGGACAGCCGCCATGGCTACACCTTC. Protein product: CASSEWVFGDSRHGYTF.

The rearrangement links TRBV4-1 to TRBJ2-3; D ambiguous. Germline V gives CDR1 MGHRA, CDR2 YSYEKL. Trimming took off 0 bases at V and 10 bases at J, with 11 bases between the two ends. This CDR3 region has 13 residues. Written as DNA, the CDR3 is TGCGCCAGCAGCCAAGATATCCAAAATTCGCAGTATTTT. It specifies CASSQDIQNSQYF.

The chain employs TRBV6-5 and TRBJ2-7; D may be TRBD1 or TRBD2 (5 bases each). V was clipped by 5 bases and J by 5 bases, with 16 bases between them. CDR1 is MNHEY, CDR2 SVGAGI, per germline. The CDR3 consists of 14 residues. CDR3 DNA sequence: TGTGCCAGCAGTGAAACGTCCGGGACGCACGAGCAGTACTTC. This encodes CASSETSGTHEQYF.

The CDR3 DNA follows: TGCGCCAGCAGCTTGGCCTGGGCCAGGGGCCATGAGCAGTTCTTC. Protein sequence: CASSLAWARGHEQFF. The V and J genes are TRBV5-1 and TRBJ2-1, with D perhaps TRBD1 (6 bases). The V gene's germline CDR1 is SGHRS and CDR2 YFSETQ. V lost 0 bases and J lost 8, with 15 bases in between. The CDR3 is 15 amino acids.

The chain uses TRBV7-9 and TRBJ2-5; 9 positions match TRBD2. There are 14 residues in the CDR3. V was pared by 1 base and J by 11 bases, with 8 bases of the junction left unmatched. CDR1 and CDR2 from the germline V gene are SEHNR and FQNEAQ (reference sequence). The CDR3 DNA follows: TGTGCCAGCAGCTTAGAGTCTAGCGGGGTTGAGCAGTACTTC. This sequence encodes CASSLESSGVEQYF.

The chain uses TRBV2 and TRBJ2-5; TRBD2 matches at 7 bases. The end of the DNA aligns better with TRBJ2-7, so the J call may be wrong. Germline V gene sequence: CDR1 SNHLY, CDR2 FYNNEI. This CDR3 region has 14 residues. DNA for the CDR3: TGTGCCAGCAGTTCCCGGGCCGGGAGGTACGAGCAGTACTTC. Residues: CASSSRAGRYEQYF.

The chain has TRBV19 and TRBJ1-5; TRBD1 is a possible D gene (5 bases). Trimming removed 1 base at V and 5 bases at J, with 9 bases between. This CDR3 comprises 14 residues. Germline assignment: CDR1 LNHDA and CDR2 SQIVND (reference sequence). The CDR3 bases are TGTGCCAGTAGTATAGGGGGGTCGTATCAGCCCCAGCATTTT. The encoded protein is CASSIGGSYQPQHF.

The chain recombines TRBV9 with TRBJ2-2, with D possibly matching TRBD1 (6 bases). CDR3 size: 16 residues. The germline CDR1 and CDR2 sequences are SGDLS and YYNGEE. The ends were cut back, 5 bases at V and 1 base at J, with 15 bases in the middle. In nucleotides, the CDR3 is TGTGCCAGCAGTCTAGCCCAGGGGATGAACACCGGGGAGCTGTTTTTT. Protein: CASSLAQGMNTGELFF.

This rearrangement joins TRBV11-1 to TRBJ2-1; D is undetermined. Per the germline V gene, CDR1 is SGHAT and CDR2 is FQDESV (reference sequence). V shed 5 bases and J shed 10 bases, with 12 bases lying between them. The CDR3 runs to 12 residues. The CDR3 loop is CASSPTASEQFF. CDR3 bases: TGTGCCAGCAGCCCGACTGCTTCGGAGCAGTTCTTC. The full variable domain, with the rest looked up from reference TRBV11-1 and TRBJ2-1, is EAEVAQSPRYKITEKSQAVAFWCDPISGHATLYWYRQILGQGPELLVQFQDESVVDDSQLPKDRFSAERLKGVDSTLKIQPAELGDSAMYLCASSPTASEQFFGPGTRLTVL.

V is TRBV7-2 and J is TRBJ1-2, with D possibly matching TRBD1 (6 bases). The V gene's germline CDR1 is SGHTA and CDR2 FQGNSA. The CDR3 contains 15 residues. Deletions cut 4 bases from V and 2 bases from J, with 14 bases between. CDR3 sequence: CASSSVFGGNYGYTF. CDR3 DNA sequence: TGTGCCAGCAGCTCAGTATTCGGGGGCAACTATGGCTACACCTTC.